This T cell receptor (beta chain) was captured in a study of blood T cells in healthy people across ages. Primed by a sample-barcoded 5' primer and a J-beta primer mix, a second PCR proceeded for 7 to 11 cycles. Each cDNA molecule was tagged by a template-switch adaptor with 12 random nucleotides. Each CDR3 protein gets one entry after TCRdb re-called the 5' RACE reads with MiXCR. The table shows 1.5 million to 2 million distinct CDR3 sequences, with roughly 27% occurring only once. General study results and limits: The authors considered diversity estimates from one million T cells to be underestimates.

Concerning this clonotype: The target antigen is unknown.

Germline V lookup: CDR1 SQVTM, CDR2 ANQGSEA. Losses at the gene ends were 6 bases for V and 7 bases for J; bases not matched to a gene: 12. The CDR3 runs to 14 residues. There were at least 5 micrograms of total RNA extracted from every sample. This rearrangement joins TRBV29-1 to TRBJ1-5; 7 positions agree with TRBD1. Sequenced input: blood. The receptor's source is a woman in her twenties or thirties in good health. The CDR3 spells CSVADRTRGQPQHF. In nucleotides, the CDR3 is TGCAGCGTGGCCGACAGGACCAGGGGGCAGCCCCAGCATTTT.